This T cell receptor (beta chain) was captured by sequencing in a study of shared clonotypes between healthy human individuals. Across the whole study: A couple of women and three men aged 18 to 49 served as donors.

Sequencing used immunoSEQ multiplex PCR; TCRdb keeps in-frame clones, though not all of them. The repertoire includes under 2,500,000 clones, approximately 95% of them detected once, and roughly 0.13% sits in the top ten. A CD45RA+ naive subset and a CD45RA-negative memory subset were split from CD4+ cells. The V and J ends lost 1 base and 10 bases respectively, with 17 bases between them. Germline CDR1 and CDR2: MGHRA and YSYEKL. There are 16 residues in the CDR3. Sequencing input: naive CD4+ T cells sorted from blood. Described subset: CD45RA+ positively selected. The chain couples TRBV4-1 to TRBJ1-6; TRBD1 is a possible D gene (5 bases). The sequence was collected from a man between 18 and 35 years old in good health. The CDR3 sequence is CASSQVSGAGNSPLHF. The CDR3 nucleotides are TGCGCCAGCAGCCAAGTTAGCGGAGCAGGGAACTCACCCCTCCACTTT.